This T cell receptor beta chain came from a study of T cell changes during pregnancy in multiple sclerosis. The data were produced by immunoSEQ multiplex PCR, yet TCRdb's version contains in-frame clones alone and is incomplete. Here the sample spans 65,000 to 80,000 clones, over 75% being singletons. This clone was observed a few times. This CDR3 is 15 amino acids long. Trimming removed 4 bases from V and 3 bases from J; junction bases left unmatched: 8. Germline CDR1 is LGHNA and CDR2 is YSLEER. This receptor was identified in a female donor with multiple sclerosis, enrolled in a pregnancy study. The sequences come from peripheral blood, collected in the third trimester of pregnancy. The rearrangement links TRBV4-3 to TRBJ2-7, with 8 bases fitting TRBD1. The CDR3 DNA reads as TGCGCCAGCAGCCGTGAAATCGGGACAGGCTACGAGCAGTACTTC. Translation gives CASSREIGTGYEQYF.